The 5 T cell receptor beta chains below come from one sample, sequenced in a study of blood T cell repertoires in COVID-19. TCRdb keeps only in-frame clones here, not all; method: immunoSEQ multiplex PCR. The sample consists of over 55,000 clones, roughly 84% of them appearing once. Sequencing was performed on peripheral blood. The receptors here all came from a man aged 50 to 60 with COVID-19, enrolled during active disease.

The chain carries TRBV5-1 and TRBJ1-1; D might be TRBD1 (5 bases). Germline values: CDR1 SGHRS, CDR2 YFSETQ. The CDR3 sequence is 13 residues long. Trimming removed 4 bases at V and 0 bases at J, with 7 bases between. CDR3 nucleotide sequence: TGCGCCAGCAGCCCGGACATGAACACTGAAGCTTTCTTT. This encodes CASSPDMNTEAFF.

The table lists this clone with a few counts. The DNA for the CDR3 is TGTGCCAGCAGCTTAGGCAGGGCTGGTCAGCCCCAGCATTTT. It specifies CASSLGRAGQPQHF. The V and J genes are TRBV7-9 and TRBJ1-5, with D possibly matching TRBD1 (5 bases). CDR3 length: 14 residues. V lost 1 base and J 6 bases, leaving 10 bases between the germline ends. Per germline, CDR1 SEHNR and CDR2 FQNEAQ (reference sequence).

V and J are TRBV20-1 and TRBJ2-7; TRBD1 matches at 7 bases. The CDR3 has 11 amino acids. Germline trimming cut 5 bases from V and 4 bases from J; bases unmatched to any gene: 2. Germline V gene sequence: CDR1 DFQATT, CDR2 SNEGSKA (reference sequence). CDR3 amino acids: CSAEQGYEQYF. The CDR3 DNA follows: TGCAGTGCTGAACAGGGGTACGAGCAGTACTTC.

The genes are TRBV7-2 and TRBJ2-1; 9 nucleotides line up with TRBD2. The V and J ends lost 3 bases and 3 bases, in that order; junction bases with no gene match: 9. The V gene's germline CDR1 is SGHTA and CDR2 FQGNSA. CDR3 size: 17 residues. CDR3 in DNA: TGTGCCAGCAGCTTCATAACTCTAGCGGGGCACTACAATGAGCAGTTCTTC. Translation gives CASSFITLAGHYNEQFF.

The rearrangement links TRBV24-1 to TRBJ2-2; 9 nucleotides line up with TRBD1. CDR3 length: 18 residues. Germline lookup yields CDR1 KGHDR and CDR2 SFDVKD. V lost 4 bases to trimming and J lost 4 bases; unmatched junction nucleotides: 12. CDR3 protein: CATSDPVGDRAATGELFF. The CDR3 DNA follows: TGTGCCACCAGTGACCCGGTAGGGGACAGGGCCGCCACCGGGGAGCTGTTTTTT.